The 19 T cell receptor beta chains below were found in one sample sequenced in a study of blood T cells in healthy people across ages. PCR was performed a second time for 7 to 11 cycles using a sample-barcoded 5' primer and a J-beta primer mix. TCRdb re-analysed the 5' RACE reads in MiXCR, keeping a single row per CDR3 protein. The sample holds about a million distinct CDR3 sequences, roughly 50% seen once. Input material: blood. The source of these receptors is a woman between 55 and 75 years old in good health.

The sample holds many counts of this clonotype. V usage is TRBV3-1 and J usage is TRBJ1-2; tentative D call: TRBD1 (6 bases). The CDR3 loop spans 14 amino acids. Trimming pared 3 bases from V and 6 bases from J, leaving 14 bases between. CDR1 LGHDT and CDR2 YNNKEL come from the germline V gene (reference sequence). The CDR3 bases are TGTGCCAGCAGCCACGTGGGGGCCTGGGATGGCTACACCTTC. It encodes CASSHVGAWDGYTF.

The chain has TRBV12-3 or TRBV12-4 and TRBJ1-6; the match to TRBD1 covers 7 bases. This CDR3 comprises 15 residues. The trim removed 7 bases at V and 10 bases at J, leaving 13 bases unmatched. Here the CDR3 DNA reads TGTGCCAGCACCAAGGAGGGCAGGGGGAGGTCACCCCTCCACTTT. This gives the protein CASTKEGRGRSPLHF.

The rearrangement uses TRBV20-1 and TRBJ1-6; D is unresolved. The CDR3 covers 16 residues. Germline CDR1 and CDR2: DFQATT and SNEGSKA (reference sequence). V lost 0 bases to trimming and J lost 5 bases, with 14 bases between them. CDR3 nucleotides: TGCAGTGCTAGAGATGCGAGAAGTCCCCATAATTCACCCCTCCACTTT. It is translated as CSARDARSPHNSPLHF.

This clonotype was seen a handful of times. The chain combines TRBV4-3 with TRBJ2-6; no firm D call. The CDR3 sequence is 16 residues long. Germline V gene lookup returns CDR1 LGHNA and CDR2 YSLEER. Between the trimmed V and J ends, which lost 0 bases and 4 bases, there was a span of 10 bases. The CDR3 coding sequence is TGCGCCAGCAGCCAAGACGGCCGTCCCGGGGCCAACGTCCTGACTTTC. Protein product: CASSQDGRPGANVLTF.

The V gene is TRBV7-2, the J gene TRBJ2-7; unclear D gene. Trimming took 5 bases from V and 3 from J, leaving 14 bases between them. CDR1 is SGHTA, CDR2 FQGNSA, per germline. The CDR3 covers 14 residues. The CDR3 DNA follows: TGTGCCAGCAGCCCGGCTACCGCTGGCTACGAGCAGTACTTC. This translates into CASSPATAGYEQYF.

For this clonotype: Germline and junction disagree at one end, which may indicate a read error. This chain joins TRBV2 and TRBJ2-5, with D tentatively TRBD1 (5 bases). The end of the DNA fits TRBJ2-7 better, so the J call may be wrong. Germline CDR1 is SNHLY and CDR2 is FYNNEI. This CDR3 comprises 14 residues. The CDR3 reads CASTAKGLTYEQYF. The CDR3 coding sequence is TGCGCCAGCACCGCAAAGGGGTTGACCTACGAGCAGTACTTC.

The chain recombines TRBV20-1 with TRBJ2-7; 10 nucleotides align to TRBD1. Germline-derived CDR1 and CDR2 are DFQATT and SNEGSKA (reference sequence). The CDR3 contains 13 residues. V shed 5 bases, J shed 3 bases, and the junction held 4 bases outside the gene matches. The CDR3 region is CSARRDRGYEQYF. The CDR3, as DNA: TGCAGTGCTCGCCGGGACAGGGGCTACGAGCAGTACTTC.

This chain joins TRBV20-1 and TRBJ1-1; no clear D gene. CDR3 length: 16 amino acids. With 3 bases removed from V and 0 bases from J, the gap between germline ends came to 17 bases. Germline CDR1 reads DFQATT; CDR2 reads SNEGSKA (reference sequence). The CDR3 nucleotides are TGCAGTGCTAGGGCCCCCTCCGCGCGCATGAACACTGAAGCTTTCTTT. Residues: CSARAPSARMNTEAFF.

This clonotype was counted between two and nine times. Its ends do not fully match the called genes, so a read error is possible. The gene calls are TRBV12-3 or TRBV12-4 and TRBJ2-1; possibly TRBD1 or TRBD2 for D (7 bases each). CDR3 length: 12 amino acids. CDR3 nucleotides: TGTGCCAGCACCCAGGGGGGGGCAGAGCGGTTCTTC. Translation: CASTQGGAERFF.

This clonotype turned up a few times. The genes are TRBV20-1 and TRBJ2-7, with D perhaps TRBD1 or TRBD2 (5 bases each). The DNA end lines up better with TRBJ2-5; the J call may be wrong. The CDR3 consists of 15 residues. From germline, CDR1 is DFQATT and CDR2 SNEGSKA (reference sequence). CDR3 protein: CSASWTRGKRETQYF. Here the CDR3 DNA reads TGCAGTGCTAGTTGGACGAGGGGAAAAAGAGAGACCCAGTACTTC.

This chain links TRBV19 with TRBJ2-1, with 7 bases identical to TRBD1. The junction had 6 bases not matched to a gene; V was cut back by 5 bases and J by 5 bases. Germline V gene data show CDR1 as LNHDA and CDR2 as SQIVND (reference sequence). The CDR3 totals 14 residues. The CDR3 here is CASSALTGDNEQFF. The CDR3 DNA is TGTGCCAGTAGTGCCCTAACAGGGGACAATGAGCAGTTCTTC.

The CDR3 DNA sequence: TGTGCCAGCAGTTACTCAAGCGGGAGTGGTAACATTCAGTACTTC. This sequence encodes CASSYSSGSGNIQYF. The chain is built from TRBV6-6 and TRBJ2-7, with TRBD2 identical over 8 bases. TRBJ2-4 matches the DNA end more closely, so the J call is doubtful. This CDR3 comprises 15 residues. Germline CDR1 and CDR2: MNHNY and SVGAGI (reference sequence).

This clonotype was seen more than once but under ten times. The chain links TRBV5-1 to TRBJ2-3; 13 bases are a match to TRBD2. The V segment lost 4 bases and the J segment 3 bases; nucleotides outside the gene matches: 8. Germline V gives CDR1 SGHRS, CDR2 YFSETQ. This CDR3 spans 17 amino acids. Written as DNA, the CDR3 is TGCGCCAGCAGCCCATGGACTAGCGGGAGCCTTACAGATACGCAGTATTTT. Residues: CASSPWTSGSLTDTQYF.

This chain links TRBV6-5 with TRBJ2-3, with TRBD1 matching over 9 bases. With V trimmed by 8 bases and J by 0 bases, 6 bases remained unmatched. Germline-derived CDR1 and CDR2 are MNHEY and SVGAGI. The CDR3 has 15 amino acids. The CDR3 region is CASADRGHSTDTQYF. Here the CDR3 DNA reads TGTGCCAGCGCGGACAGGGGACATAGCACAGATACGCAGTATTTT.

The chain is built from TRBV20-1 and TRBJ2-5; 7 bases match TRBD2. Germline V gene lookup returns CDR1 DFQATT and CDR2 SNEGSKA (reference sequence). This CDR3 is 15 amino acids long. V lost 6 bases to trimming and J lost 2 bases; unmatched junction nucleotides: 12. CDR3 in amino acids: CSAPPGLAAQETQYF. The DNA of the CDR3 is TGCAGTGCACCACCAGGGCTAGCGGCACAAGAGACCCAGTACTTC.

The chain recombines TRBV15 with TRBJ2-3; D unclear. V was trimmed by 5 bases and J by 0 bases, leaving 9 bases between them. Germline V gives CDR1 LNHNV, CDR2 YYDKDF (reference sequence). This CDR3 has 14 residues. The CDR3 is CATSEGTSTDTQYF. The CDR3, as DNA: TGTGCCACCAGCGAAGGAACTAGCACAGATACGCAGTATTTT.

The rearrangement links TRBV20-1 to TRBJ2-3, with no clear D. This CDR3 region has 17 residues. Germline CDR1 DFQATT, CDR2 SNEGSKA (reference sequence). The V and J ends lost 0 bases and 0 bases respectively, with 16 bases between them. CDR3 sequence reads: CSARDFDSRISTDTQYF. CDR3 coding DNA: TGCAGTGCTAGAGATTTCGACTCTCGGATTAGCACAGATACGCAGTATTTT.

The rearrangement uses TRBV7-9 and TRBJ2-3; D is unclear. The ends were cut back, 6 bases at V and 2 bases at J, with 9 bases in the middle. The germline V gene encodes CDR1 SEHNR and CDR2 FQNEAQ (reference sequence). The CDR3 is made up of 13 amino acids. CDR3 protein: CASSKTDTDTQYF. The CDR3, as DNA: TGTGCCAGCAGTAAGACCGACACAGATACGCAGTATTTT. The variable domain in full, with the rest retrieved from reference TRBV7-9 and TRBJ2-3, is DTGVSQNPRHKITKRGQNVTFRCDPISEHNRLYWYRQTLGQGPEFLTYFQNEAQLEKSRLLSDRFSAERPKGSFSTLEIQRTEQGDSAMYLCASSKTDTDTQYFGPGTRLTVL.

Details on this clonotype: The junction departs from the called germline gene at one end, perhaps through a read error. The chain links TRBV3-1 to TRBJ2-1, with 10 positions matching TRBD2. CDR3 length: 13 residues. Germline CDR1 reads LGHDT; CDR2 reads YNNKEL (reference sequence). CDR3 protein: CACSPWGLAEQFF. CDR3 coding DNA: TGTGCCTGCAGCCCCTGGGGACTAGCGGAGCAGTTCTTC.